This T cell receptor beta chain is from a study of radiotherapy plus CTLA-4 blockade in lung cancer (dated by TCRdb to 2016 to 2019). With respect to the entire study: Among enrolled patients, about 19% had an objective response and 30% to 35% reached disease control. Study-level results and caveats: After treatment with radiotherapy and ipilimumab, TCR clones that came from tumors expanded in the peripheral blood. The strongest predictors of response, as reported, were early dynamic changes in blood T cell clones along with a rise in serum interferon-beta after radiation.

The junction shows trimming of 0 bases on V and 8 bases on J, plus 11 bases between the germline ends. The CDR3 starts with the cysteine, ends with the phenylalanine, and has 13 residues. Of the read, only the CDR3 DNA is kept; its 39 bases are in frame from base 1. Per the germline V gene, SGDLS is the CDR1 and YYNGEE is the CDR2. Library construction relied on the immunoSEQ multiplex PCR assay. In TCRdb, the immuneACCESS table is reduced to in-frame sequences with V and J assigned. These tables do not hold every clone; where another copy was compared, an unresolved V gene accounts for under half, and the others remain unexplained. A total of about 95,000 clones appear in this sample, about four fifths of them only once. The ten largest clones add up to around 0.79% of the sample. In this study, focal radiation therapy paired with CTLA-4 blockade (ipilimumab) was tested in patients who had chemo-refractory metastatic non-small-cell lung cancer.

About this clone itself: Its antigen has not been determined. Within one base of it there is no much larger clone, and no base qualities were kept.

This chain is built from TRBV9 and TRBJ1-2, with TRBD1 as a weak D call on 5 bases. Sequenced here: peripheral blood, sampled from a patient treated with radiotherapy plus ipilimumab. The clonotype originates from a human donor with non-small cell lung cancer who had stable disease on radiotherapy plus ipilimumab. CDR3 loop: CASSVGQWEGYTF. Read as DNA, the sequence is TGTGCCAGCAGCGTAGGACAGTGGGAAGGCTACACCTTC.